The clone carrying this T cell receptor beta chain was found a few times. Its antigen remains unknown. The protocol was immunoSEQ multiplex PCR, while the TCRdb copy is restricted to in-frame clones and leaves out a portion. The table has 6,000 to 6,500 clones, around 69% seen once. The data were obtained in a study of immune evolution from preneoplasia to lung adenocarcinoma. Study at large: HLA loss of heterozygosity: 5.5% to 8.5% AIS, about 15% MIA, over 25% ADC, none AAH.

This CDR3 is 13 amino acids long. The V gene lost 5 bases and the J gene lost 6 bases, with 10 bases spanning the gap. The germline CDR1 and CDR2 sequences are KGHSH and LQKENI. Histologic diagnosis was independently verified by two lung pathologists. Nucleic acids came from premalignant or tumor cells enriched by macro-dissection. Points from the study as a whole: Normal lung had highest clonality; later lesions appeared denser, more diverse.

J is TRBJ1-4 and V is TRBV18, with a weak D call TRBD1 (5 bases). The specimen sequenced was FFPE lung adenocarcinoma in situ tissue. This sequence was found in a donor at least 70 years old with lung adenocarcinoma. The DNA for the CDR3 is TGTGCCAGCTCAGCCGGGGCCGATGAAAAACTGTTTTTT. As protein: CASSAGADEKLFF. Variable domain in full (rest from reference TRBV18 and TRBJ1-4): NAGVMQNPRHLVRRRGQEARLRCSPMKGHSHVYWYRQLPEEGLKFMVYLQKENIIDESGMPKERFSAEFPKEGPSILRIQQVVRGDSAAYFCASSAGADEKLFFGSGTQLSVL.